Listed here is a single T cell receptor beta chain. This clonotype has ten or more counts. Its cognate antigen has yet to be identified. No much larger clone is present one base from it, and per-base qualities are unavailable. For unsorted PBMC libraries, 2 million PBMCs were used after storage in RNAlater at -80 degrees C until RNA extraction. Peripheral blood was subjected to Ficoll-Hypaque density gradient centrifugation to isolate PBMCs, which were then cryopreserved in liquid nitrogen. These data belong to a study of neurological immune-mediated disorders (dated by TCRdb to the late 2010s). Regarding the research as a whole: The study compared peripheral blood TCR-beta repertoires of HTLV-I-associated myelopathy (HAM/TSP) patients, multiple sclerosis patients and healthy controls using UMI-based sequencing. The roughly 110 TCR-beta libraries covered PBMC samples along with longitudinal samples, technical triplicates, and paired sorted CD4+ and CD8+ T-cell subsets. The cohort comprised around 70 subjects: about 14 HAM/TSP patients, approximately 34 multiple sclerosis patients and about 20 healthy controls. On the study overall, not on this receptor specifically: TCR clonal expansion was highest in HAM/TSP patients and lowest in MS patients, with MS patients falling below even healthy controls. Expanded clones from different subjects shared no identical CDR3 amino acid sequences, which suggests that TCR-beta repertoires were private in all groups.

cDNA was synthesized by template-switch 5'RACE using a primer carrying a 10-nucleotide random unique molecular identifier by which each TCR transcript was tagged. Over 190 million TCR-beta sequences, covering 15-18 subjects, were produced in each sequencing run. Total RNA was extracted with the RNeasy kit. The KAPA Real-time Library Amplification kit was used to amplify TCR-beta VDJ regions with primers targeting the TCR constant region and the 5'RACE anchor. Sample indexes and Illumina adaptors were added in a first PCR, after which library yield was increased in a second PCR. After purification with Ampure beads, the TCR product of roughly 650 bp was size-selected on a 2% E-gel SizeSelection system. Before pooling, libraries had their quality checked on a Bioanalyzer, their concentration measured with Qubit, and their quantity determined with the Kapa Library Quantification kit. Paired-end 2 x 150 bp sequencing of the libraries was performed on an Illumina HiSeq 2500. To increase sequence diversity, 25-30% phiX was spiked into each library pool. Regarding the original processing steps: The quality-filtered reads were processed with the UMI-based MiGEC pipeline, whose error correction step removed more than 80% of the raw TCR sequences. VDJ genes were aligned to IMGT germline references, and each clonotype was defined by a unique CDR3 amino acid sequence together with V-J genes. Clonal expansion, Shannon diversity, and CDR3 relatedness (CalcPairwiseDistances, ClusterSamples) were evaluated with VDJtools, and phylogenetic trees were built with CLCbio workbench. Using coefficient-of-variation modelling across technical triplicates, the study counted a clone as expanded if it had at least 8 unique UMIs. In TCRdb, the public reads were trimmed at Q25 with fastp and aligned with MiXCR, with productive beta chains retained. One record per CDR3 amino acid sequence lists the most common genes and DNA. V and J calls and clone size were set by TCRdb, not the authors. The sample records 40,000 to 55,000 distinct CDR3 sequences, 10% of which are singletons. 21% of the sample belongs to the ten largest clones.

Trimming removed 2 bases from V and 2 bases from J, leaving 11 bases between the germline ends. According to the germline V gene, CDR1 reads SGDLS and CDR2 reads YYNGEE. The CDR3, cysteine through phenylalanine, is 14 amino acids long. This entry keeps only the CDR3 DNA: 42 bases, framed from base 1. The V gene is TRBV9 and the J gene is TRBJ2-7, with the identity of the D gene unclear. This clonotype was sampled from a woman aged 40 to 50 with HTLV-1-associated myelopathy (HAM/TSP). The sequencing input was PBMCs. The CDR3 region: CASSVGSRTYEQYF. The DNA reads as follows: TGTGCCAGCAGCGTCGGAAGCAGAACCTACGAGCAGTACTTC.